This T cell receptor (beta chain) was found in a study of blood T cell repertoires in COVID-19. Study summary: The cDNA or gDNA used as material had been derived from T cells, B-cell-depleted T cells, or PBMCs.

Trimming removed 4 bases at V and 3 bases at J, with 15 bases between. From germline, CDR1 is SQVTM and CDR2 ANQGSEA. The CDR3 has 14 amino acids. Profiled with immunoSEQ multiplex PCR; TCRdb holds only in-frame clones, not every one. This sample has just under 65,000 clones, with over 65% found just once. This receptor was obtained from a man in his 60s with COVID-19, enrolled during active disease. Source material: peripheral blood. The rearrangement uses TRBV29-1 and TRBJ1-2; D might be TRBD1 (5 bases). The CDR3 sequence is CSVGRSGPDYGYTF. The DNA of the CDR3 is TGCAGCGTTGGCAGGTCAGGGCCGGACTATGGCTACACCTTC. The variable domain in full, completed from reference TRBV29-1 and TRBJ1-2, reads SAVISQKPSRDICQRGTSLTIQCQVDSQVTMMFWYRQQPGQSLTLIATANQGSEATYESGFVIDKFPISRPNLTFSTLTVSNMSPEDSSIYLCSVGRSGPDYGYTFGSGTRLTVV.